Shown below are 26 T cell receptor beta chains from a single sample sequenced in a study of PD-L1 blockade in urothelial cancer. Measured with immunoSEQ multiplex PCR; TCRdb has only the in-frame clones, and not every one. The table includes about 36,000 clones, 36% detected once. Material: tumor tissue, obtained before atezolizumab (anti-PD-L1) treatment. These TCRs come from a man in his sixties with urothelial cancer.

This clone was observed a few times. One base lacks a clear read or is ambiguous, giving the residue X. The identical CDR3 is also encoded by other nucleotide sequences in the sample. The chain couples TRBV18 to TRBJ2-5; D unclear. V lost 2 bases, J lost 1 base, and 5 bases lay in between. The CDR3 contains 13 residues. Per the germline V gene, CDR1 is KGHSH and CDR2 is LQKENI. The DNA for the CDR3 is TGTGCCAGCTCACCAGGKCTCCAAGAGACCCAGTACTTC. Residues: CASSPXLQETQYF. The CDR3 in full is CASSPGLQETQYF.

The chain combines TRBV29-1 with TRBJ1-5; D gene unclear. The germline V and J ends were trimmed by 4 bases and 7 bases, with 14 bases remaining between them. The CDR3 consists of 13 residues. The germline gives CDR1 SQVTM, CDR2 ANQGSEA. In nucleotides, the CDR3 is TGCAGCGTTGTCTACGGTTCAGGACAGCCCCAGCATTTT. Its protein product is CSVVYGSGQPQHF.

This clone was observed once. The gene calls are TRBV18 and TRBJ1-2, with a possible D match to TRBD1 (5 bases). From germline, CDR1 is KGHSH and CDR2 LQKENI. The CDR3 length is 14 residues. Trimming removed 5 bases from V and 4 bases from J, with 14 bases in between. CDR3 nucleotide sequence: TGTGCCAGCTCAAGCGCCAGGGCCGGCTATGGCTACACCTTC. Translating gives CASSSARAGYGYTF.

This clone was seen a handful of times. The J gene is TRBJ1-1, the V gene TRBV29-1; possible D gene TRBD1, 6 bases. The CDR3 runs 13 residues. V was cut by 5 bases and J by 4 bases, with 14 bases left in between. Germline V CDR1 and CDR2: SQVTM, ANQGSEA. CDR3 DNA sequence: TGCAGCGTTCCTGGGGGCGCGGGCACTGAAGCTTTCTTT. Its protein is CSVPGGAGTEAFF.

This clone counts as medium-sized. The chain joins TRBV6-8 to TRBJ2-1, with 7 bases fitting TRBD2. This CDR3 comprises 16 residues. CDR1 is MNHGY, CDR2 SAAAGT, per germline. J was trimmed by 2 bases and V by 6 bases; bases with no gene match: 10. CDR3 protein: CASSLPPGLPYNEQFF. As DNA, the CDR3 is TGTGCCAGCAGCTTACCACCGGGACTACCCTACAATGAGCAGTTCTTC.

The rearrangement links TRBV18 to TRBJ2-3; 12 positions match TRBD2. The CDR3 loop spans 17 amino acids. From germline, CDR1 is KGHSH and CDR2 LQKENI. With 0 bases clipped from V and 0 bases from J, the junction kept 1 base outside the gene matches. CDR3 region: CASSPPGTSGSTDTQYF. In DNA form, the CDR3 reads TGTGCCAGCTCACCACCCGGGACTAGCGGGAGCACAGATACGCAGTATTTT.

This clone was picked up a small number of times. CDR3 coding DNA: TGTGCCAGCACCCAGACGTCCCAAAAGTTGGAGACCCAGTACTTC. Its translation is CASTQTSQKLETQYF. The chain is built from TRBV11-3 and TRBJ2-5; D unresolved. The ends were cut back, 7 bases at V and 5 bases at J, with 20 bases in the middle. Germline V lookup: CDR1 SGHNT, CDR2 YENEEA. The CDR3 is made up of 15 amino acids.

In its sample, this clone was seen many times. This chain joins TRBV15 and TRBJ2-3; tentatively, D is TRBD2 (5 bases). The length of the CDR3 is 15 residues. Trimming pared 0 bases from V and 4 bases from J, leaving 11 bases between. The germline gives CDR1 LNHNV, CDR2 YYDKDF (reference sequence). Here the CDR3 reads CATSRDRGSADTQYF. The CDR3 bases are TGTGCCACCAGCAGAGATCGAGGGTCCGCAGATACGCAGTATTTT.

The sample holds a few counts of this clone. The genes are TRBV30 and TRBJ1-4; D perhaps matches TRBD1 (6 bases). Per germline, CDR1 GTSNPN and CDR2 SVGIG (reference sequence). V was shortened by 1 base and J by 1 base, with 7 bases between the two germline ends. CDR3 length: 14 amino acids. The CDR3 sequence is CAWSEGGTNEKLFF. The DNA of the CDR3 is TGTGCCTGGAGTGAAGGGGGAACTAATGAAAAACTGTTTTTT.

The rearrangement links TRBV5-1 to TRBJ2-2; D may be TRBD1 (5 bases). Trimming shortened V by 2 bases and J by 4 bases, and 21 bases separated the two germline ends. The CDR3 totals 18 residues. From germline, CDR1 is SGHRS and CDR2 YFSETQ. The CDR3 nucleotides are TGCGCCAGCAGCTTTGGCGTGGCAACAGGCGAGAGCACCGGGGAGCTGTTTTTT. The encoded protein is CASSFGVATGESTGELFF.

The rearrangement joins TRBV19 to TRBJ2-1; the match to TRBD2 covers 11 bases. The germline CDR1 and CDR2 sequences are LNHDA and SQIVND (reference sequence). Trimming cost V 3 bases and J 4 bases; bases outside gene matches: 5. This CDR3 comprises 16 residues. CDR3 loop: CASSISSGGSYNEQFF. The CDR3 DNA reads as TGTGCCAGTAGTATCTCTAGCGGGGGGTCATACAATGAGCAGTTCTTC.

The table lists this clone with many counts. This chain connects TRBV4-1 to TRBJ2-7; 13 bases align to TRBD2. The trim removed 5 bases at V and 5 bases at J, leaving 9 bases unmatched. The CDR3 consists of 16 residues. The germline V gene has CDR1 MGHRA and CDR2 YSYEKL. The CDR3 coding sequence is TGCGCCAGCAGCACCCCAACTAGCGGGGGGGCCCACGAGCAGTACTTC. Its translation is CASSTPTSGGAHEQYF.

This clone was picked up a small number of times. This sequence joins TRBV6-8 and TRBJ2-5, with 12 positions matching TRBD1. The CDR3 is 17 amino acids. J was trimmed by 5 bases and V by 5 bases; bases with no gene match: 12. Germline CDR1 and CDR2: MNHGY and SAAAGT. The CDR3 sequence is CASSHRDRGRWGETQYF. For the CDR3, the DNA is TGTGCCAGCAGTCACCGGGACAGGGGGCGCTGGGGGGAGACCCAGTACTTC.

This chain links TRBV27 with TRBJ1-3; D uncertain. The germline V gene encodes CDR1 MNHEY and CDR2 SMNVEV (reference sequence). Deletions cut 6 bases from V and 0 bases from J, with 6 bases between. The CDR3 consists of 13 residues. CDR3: CASRGFSGNTIYF. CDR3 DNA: TGTGCCAGCAGGGGGTTCTCTGGAAACACCATATATTTT.

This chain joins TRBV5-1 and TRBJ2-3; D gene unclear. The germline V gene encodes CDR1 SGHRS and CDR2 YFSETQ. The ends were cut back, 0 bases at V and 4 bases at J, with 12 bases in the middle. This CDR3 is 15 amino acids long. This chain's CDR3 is CASSLENVVPDTQYF. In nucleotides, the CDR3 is TGCGCCAGCAGCTTGGAGAATGTCGTACCAGATACGCAGTATTTT.

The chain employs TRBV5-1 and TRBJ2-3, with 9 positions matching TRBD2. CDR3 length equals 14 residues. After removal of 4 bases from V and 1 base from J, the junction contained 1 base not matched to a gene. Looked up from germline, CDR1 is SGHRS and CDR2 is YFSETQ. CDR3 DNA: TGCGCCAGCAGCAGACTAGCGGGCACAGATACGCAGTATTTT. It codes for CASSRLAGTDTQYF.

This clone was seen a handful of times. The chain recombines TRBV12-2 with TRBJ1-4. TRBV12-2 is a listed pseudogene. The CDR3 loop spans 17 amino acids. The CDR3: CASRLNALERKNEKLFF. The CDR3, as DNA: TGTGCAAGTCGCTTAAATGCGCTGGAGAGAAAGAATGAAAAACTGTTTTTT.

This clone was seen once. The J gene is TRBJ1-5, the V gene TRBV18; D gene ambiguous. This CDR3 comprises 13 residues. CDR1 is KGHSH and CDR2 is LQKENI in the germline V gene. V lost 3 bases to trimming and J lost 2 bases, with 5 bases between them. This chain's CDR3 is CASSPAGNQPQHF. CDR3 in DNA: TGTGCCAGCTCACCCGCAGGCAATCAGCCCCAGCATTTT.

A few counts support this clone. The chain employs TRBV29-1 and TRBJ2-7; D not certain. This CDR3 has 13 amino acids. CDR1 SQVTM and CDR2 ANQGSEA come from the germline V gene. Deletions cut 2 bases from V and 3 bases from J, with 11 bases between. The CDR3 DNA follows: TGCAGCGTTGAATTTAGGCCGAACTACGAGCAGTACTTC. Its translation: CSVEFRPNYEQYF.

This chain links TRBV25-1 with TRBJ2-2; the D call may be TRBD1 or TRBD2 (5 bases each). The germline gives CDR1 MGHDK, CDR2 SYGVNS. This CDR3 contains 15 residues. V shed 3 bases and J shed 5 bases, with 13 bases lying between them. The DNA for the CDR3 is TGTGCCAGCAGTGATCCCGGGGCGCGGACCGGGGAGCTGTTTTTT. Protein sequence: CASSDPGARTGELFF.

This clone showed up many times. CDR3 sequence (DNA): TGTGCCAGCAGTGAAGCGGGGGGACGGGTAGATACGCAGTATTTT. Amino acid sequence: CASSEAGGRVDTQYF. V is TRBV2 and J is TRBJ2-3; tentatively, D is TRBD2 (6 bases). This CDR3 contains 15 residues. Per the germline V gene, CDR1 is SNHLY and CDR2 is FYNNEI. Trimming shortened V by 0 bases and J by 5 bases, and 12 bases separated the two germline ends.

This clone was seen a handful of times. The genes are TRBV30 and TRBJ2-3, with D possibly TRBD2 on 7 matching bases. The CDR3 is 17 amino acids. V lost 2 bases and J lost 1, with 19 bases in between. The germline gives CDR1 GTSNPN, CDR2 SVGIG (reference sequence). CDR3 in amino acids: CAWSKAGAISGTDTQYF. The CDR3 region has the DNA TGTGCCTGGAGTAAGGCGGGGGCCATTTCCGGCACAGATACGCAGTATTTT.

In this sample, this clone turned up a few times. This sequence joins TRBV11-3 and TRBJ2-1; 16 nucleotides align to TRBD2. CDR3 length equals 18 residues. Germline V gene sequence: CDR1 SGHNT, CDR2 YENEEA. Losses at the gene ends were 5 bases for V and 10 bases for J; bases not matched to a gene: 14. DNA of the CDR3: TGTGCCAGCAGCGCATCGGGACTAGCGGGAGGGCCGTCTGGGGAGCAGTTCTTC. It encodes CASSASGLAGGPSGEQFF.

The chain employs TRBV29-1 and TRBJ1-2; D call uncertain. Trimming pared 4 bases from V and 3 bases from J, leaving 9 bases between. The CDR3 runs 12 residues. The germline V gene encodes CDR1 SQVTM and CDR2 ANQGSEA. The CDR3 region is CSVVPEDYGYTF. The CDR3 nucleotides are TGCAGCGTTGTCCCGGAGGACTATGGCTACACCTTC.

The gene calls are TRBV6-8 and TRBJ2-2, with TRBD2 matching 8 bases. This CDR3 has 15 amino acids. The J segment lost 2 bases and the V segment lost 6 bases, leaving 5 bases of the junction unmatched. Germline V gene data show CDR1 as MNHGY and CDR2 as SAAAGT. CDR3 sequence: CASRPRGGNTGELFF. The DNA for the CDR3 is TGTGCCAGCAGACCCCGGGGGGGCAACACCGGGGAGCTGTTTTTT.

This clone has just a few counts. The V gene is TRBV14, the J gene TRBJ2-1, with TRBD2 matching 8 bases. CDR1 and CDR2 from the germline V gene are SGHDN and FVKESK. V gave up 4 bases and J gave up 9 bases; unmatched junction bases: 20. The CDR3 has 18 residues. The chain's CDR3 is CASSPRALWSGSQVEQFF. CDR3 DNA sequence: TGTGCCAGCAGCCCCCGAGCCCTCTGGAGCGGGAGTCAAGTTGAGCAGTTCTTC.